This record looks at one T cell receptor beta chain sequence and its context. Its specificity is not known. The sample originates from a study of shared clonotypes between healthy human individuals. Naive CD8 cells lacked CD45RO and underwent positive selection for CCR7, leaving out terminally differentiated effector memory CD45RA+ cells. The CDR3 is 16 residues long. CDR1 is LGHNA, CDR2 YSLEER, per germline. The V gene end was trimmed by 0 bases and the J gene end by 3 bases; junction bases not matched to a gene: 4. TCRdb's table, derived via immunoSEQ multiplex PCR, lists solely in-frame clones and lacks some. The sample has about 2 million clones, about 95% seen once; the top ten hold approximately 1.2%. Study results and limitations: For naive CD4 cells, 5% to 6.5% of clonotypes were shared across a handful of donors.

This sequence was found in a man between 18 and 29 years old in good health. This sequence joins TRBV4-3 and TRBJ2-2, with TRBD2 matching 7 bases. Sequencing was carried out using naive CD8+ T cells sorted from blood. For the CDR3, the DNA is TGCGCCAGCAGCCAAGATGAGGCGGGGGACACCGGGGAGCTGTTTTTT. Its protein product is CASSQDEAGDTGELFF.